The present TCR beta chain was sequenced within a study of cytomegalovirus exposure and HLA in healthy donors. Study results and limitations: Earlier results showed most TCR beta V segments being productive about 87% or about 30% of the time.

Whereas donors were nominally healthy upon sampling, unrecorded immune exposures were probable. In the PCR, 60 Vbeta and 13 Jbeta primers were used. TCRdb keeps only in-frame clones here, not all; method: immunoSEQ multiplex PCR. Of roughly 190,000 clones in the sample, around three quarters are singletons; the top ten hold just over 2%. V gave up 5 bases and J gave up 7 bases, with 15 bases separating them. This CDR3 comprises 14 residues. CDR1 and CDR2 from the germline V gene are MNHEY and SMNVEV (reference sequence). In the case of this clone: Its antigen remains unknown.

Sequenced input: PBMCs. This clonotype was obtained from a woman aged 25 to 39 in good health and CMV-seropositive. This sequence joins TRBV27 and TRBJ2-1; weak D call: TRBD1 (5 bases). The CDR3 DNA reads TGTGCCAGCAGTCCCCACGACCGACAGAATGAGCAGTTCTTC. It specifies CASSPHDRQNEQFF.